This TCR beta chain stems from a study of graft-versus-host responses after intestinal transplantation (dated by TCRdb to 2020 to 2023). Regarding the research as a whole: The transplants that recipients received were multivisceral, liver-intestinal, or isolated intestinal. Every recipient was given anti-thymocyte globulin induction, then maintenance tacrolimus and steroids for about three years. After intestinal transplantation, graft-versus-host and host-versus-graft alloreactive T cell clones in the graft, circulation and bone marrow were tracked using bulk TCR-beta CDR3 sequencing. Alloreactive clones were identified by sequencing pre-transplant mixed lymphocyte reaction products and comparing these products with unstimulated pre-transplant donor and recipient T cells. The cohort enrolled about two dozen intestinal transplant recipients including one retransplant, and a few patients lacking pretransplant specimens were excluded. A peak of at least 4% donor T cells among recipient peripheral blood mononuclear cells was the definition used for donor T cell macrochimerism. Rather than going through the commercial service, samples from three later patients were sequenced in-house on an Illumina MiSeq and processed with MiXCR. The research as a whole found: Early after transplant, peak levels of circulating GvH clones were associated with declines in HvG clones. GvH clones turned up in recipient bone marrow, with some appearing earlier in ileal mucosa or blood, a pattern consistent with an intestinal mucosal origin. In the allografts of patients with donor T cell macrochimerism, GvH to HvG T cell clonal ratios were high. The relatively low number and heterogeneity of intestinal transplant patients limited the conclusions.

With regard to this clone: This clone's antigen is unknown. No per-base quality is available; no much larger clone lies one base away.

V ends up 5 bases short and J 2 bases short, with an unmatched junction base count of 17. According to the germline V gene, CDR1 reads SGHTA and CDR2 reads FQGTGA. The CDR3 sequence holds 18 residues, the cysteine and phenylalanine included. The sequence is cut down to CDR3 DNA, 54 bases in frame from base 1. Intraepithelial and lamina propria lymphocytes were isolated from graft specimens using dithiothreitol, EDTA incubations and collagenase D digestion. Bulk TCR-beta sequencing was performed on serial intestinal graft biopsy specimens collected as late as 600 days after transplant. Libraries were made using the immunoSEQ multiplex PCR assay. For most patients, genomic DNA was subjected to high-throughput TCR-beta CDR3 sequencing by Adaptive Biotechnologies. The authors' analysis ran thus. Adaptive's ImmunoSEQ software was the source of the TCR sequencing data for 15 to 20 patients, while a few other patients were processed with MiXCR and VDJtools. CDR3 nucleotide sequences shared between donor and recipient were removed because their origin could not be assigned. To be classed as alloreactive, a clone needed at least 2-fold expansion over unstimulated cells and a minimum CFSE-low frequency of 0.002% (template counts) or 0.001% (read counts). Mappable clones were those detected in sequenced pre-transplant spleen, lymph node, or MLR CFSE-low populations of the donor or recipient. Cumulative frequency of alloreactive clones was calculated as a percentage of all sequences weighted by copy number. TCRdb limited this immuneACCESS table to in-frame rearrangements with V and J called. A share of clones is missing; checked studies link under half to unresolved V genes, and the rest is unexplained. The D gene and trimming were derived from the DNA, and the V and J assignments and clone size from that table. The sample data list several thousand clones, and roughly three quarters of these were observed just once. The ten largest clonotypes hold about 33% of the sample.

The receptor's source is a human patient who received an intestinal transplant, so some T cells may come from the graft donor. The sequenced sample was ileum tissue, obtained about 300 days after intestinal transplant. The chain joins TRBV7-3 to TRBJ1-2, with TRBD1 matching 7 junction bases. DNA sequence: TGTGCCAGCAGCATCCCAGGGGGGGCCCCCCCTAGAAACTATGGCTACACCTTC. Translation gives CASSIPGGAPPRNYGYTF. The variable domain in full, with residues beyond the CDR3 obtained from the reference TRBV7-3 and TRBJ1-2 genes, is GAGVSQTPSNKVTEKGKYVELRCDPISGHTALYWYRQSLGQGPEFLIYFQGTGAADDSGLPNDRFFAVRPEGSVSTLKIQRTERGDSAVYLCASSIPGGAPPRNYGYTFGSGTRLTVV.